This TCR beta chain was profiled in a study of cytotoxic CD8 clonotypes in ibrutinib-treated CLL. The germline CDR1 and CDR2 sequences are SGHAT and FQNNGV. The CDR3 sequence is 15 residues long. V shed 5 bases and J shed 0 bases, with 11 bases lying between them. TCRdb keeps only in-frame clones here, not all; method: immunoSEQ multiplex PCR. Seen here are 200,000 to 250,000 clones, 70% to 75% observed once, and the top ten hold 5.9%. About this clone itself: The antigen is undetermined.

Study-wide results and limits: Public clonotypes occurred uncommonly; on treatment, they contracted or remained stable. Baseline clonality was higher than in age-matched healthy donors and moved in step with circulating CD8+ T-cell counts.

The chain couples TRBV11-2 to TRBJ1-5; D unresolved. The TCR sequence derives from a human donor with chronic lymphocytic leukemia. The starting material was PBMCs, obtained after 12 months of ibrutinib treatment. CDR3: CASSPVRVSNQPQHF. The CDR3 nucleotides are TGTGCCAGCAGCCCGGTTAGGGTTAGCAATCAGCCCCAGCATTTT.